Listed below are T cell receptor beta chains from one sample, sequenced in a study of identical twins. One entry per CDR3 protein results from TCRdb running MiXCR on the 5' RACE reads. The table has 240,000 or so distinct CDR3 sequences, 5.5% to 7% seen once; the top ten hold 3% to 4%. These data were likewise used in another study, on yellow fever vaccine responses in identical twins.

Sequenced: memory (CD45RO+) T cells sorted from blood. These receptors all come from a woman under 30 in good health. Both conserved end residues are part of each CDR3. D genes are given only for firm matches. Only part of the rows carry a size: once, few, many, or a class if the clone is expanded.

clone_size	v_call	d_call	j_call	cdr3_aa	cdr3_nt
few	TRBV27	TRBD2	TRBJ2-1	CASSFEAGPYNEQFF	TGTGCCAGCAGTTTTGAAGCGGGACCCTACAATGAGCAGTTCTTC
.	TRBV20-1	TRBD1	TRBJ2-7	CSATAQGAYEQYF	TGCAGTGCTACCGCGCAGGGGGCGTACGAGCAGTACTTC
.	TRBV29-1	.	TRBJ2-5	CSAGEWLQETQYF	TGCAGCGCCGGAGAGTGGCTACAAGAGACCCAGTACTTC
.	TRBV7-3	.	TRBJ2-6	CASSPLGSSGANVLTF	TGTGCCAGCAGCCCACTCGGGAGCTCTGGGGCCAACGTCCTGACTTTC
many	TRBV11-3	TRBD2	TRBJ2-2	CASSLAGGTGELFF	TGTGCCAGCAGCTTAGCGGGAGGCACCGGGGAGCTGTTTTTT
.	TRBV6-5	.	TRBJ2-2	CASSYSKPGELFF	TGTGCCAGCAGTTACTCGAAACCCGGGGAGCTGTTTTTT
many	TRBV3-1	TRBD2	TRBJ2-5	CASSQGGTSGASKETQYF	TGTGCCAGCAGCCAAGGAGGAACTAGCGGGGCTTCCAAAGAGACCCAGTACTTC
many	TRBV12-3/TRBV12-4	.	TRBJ1-5	CASRSGIGQPQHF	TGTGCCAGCAGGTCGGGCATAGGTCAGCCCCAGCATTTT
many	TRBV5-1	.	TRBJ2-3	CASSLVSDTQYF	TGCGCCAGCAGCTTGGTTTCAGATACGCAGTATTTT
many	TRBV11-2	.	TRBJ2-2	CASSPPHTWSGNTGELFF	TGTGCCAGCAGCCCCCCTCATACGTGGTCGGGGAATACCGGGGAGCTGTTTTTT
few	TRBV28	.	TRBJ2-5	CASSLIGTTPETQYF	TGTGCCAGCAGTTTAATCGGGACAACCCCAGAGACCCAGTACTTC
.	TRBV3-1	TRBD1	TRBJ1-1	CASTTGGRAEAFF	TGTGCCAGCACCACAGGGGGCCGGGCTGAAGCTTTCTTT
many	TRBV12-3/TRBV12-4	TRBD2	TRBJ2-5	CASRYGGAGETQYF	TGTGCCAGCCGCTACGGGGGGGCGGGAGAGACCCAGTACTTC
few	TRBV7-6	.	TRBJ1-5	CASSPGQNQPQHF	TGTGCCAGCAGCCCCGGACAGAATCAGCCCCAGCATTTT
many	TRBV25-1	.	TRBJ1-2	CASSGGQGRYTF	TGTGCCAGCAGTGGGGGGCAGGGCCGCTACACCTTC
.	TRBV27	.	TRBJ1-1	CASSLGWRNTEAFF	TGTGCCAGCAGTTTAGGGTGGAGGAACACTGAAGCTTTCTTT
few	TRBV5-1	.	TRBJ1-1	CASSLRTDVGEAFF	TGCGCCAGCAGCTTGAGGACTGACGTAGGGGAAGCTTTCTTT
many	TRBV20-1	.	TRBJ1-5	CSAQGTGNQPQHF	TGCAGTGCTCAGGGAACCGGCAATCAGCCCCAGCATTTT
.	TRBV2	.	TRBJ2-7	CASTGWERHLGPEQYF	TGTGCCAGCACCGGATGGGAGCGGCACCTAGGACCCGAGCAGTACTTC
few	TRBV3-1	TRBD1	TRBJ1-1	CASRQTPGQGMNTEAFF	TGTGCCAGCAGGCAGACTCCGGGACAGGGCATGAACACTGAAGCTTTCTTT
many	TRBV5-1	.	TRBJ2-1	CASSLGAGSYNEQFF	TGCGCCAGCAGCTTGGGGGCAGGTTCCTACAATGAGCAGTTCTTC
many	TRBV24-1	.	TRBJ2-7	CATSDESLYEQYF	TGTGCCACCAGTGACGAGAGTCTCTACGAGCAGTACTTC
many	TRBV12-3/TRBV12-4	TRBD2	TRBJ2-1	CASSPTSGGLYNEQFF	TGTGCCAGCAGTCCGACTAGCGGGGGACTATACAATGAGCAGTTCTTC
.	TRBV28	.	TRBJ2-1	CASSFGVGAGEQFF	TGTGCCAGCAGTTTTGGGGTCGGGGCTGGGGAGCAGTTCTTC
few	TRBV20-1	TRBD2	TRBJ2-5	CSISGGALETQYF	TGCAGTATTAGCGGGGGGGCGTTGGAGACCCAGTACTTC
few	TRBV7-2	.	TRBJ2-7	CASSPDSFQYEQYF	TGTGCCAGCAGCCCTGACAGTTTCCAGTACGAGCAGTACTTC
many	TRBV10-3	.	TRBJ2-4	CAISEVGSAKNIQYF	TGTGCCATCAGTGAGGTGGGGTCGGCCAAAAACATTCAGTACTTC
many	TRBV20-1	.	TRBJ1-1	CSVNREANTEAFF	TGCAGCGTAAACAGGGAGGCGAACACTGAAGCTTTCTTT
.	TRBV6-2/TRBV6-3	.	TRBJ1-5	CASSSLPHLSGSNQPQHF	TGTGCCAGCAGTTCCTTGCCCCATCTCTCAGGTAGCAATCAGCCCCAGCATTTT
many	TRBV5-1	.	TRBJ1-5	CASSMGPTGAGQPQHF	TGCGCCAGCAGCATGGGACCAACCGGGGCAGGACAGCCCCAGCATTTT
many	TRBV12-3/TRBV12-4	TRBD2	TRBJ2-7	CASSKSGAYEQYF	TGTGCCAGCAGTAAAAGCGGGGCGTACGAGCAGTACTTC
many	TRBV20-1	TRBD1	TRBJ2-2	CSARAGGTNTGELFF	TGCAGTGCTAGAGCAGGGGGAACGAACACCGGGGAGCTGTTTTTT
.	TRBV5-4	.	TRBJ2-1	CASSPGTHEGEQFF	TGTGCCAGCAGCCCGGGGACCCACGAGGGTGAGCAGTTCTTC
.	TRBV25-1	.	TRBJ2-2	CASSEFQGRSNTGELFF	TGTGCCAGCAGTGAATTCCAGGGGAGATCGAACACCGGGGAGCTGTTTTTT
.	TRBV7-2	.	TRBJ2-1	CASSFTGTPNEQFF	TGTGCCAGCAGCTTTACCGGGACTCCCAATGAGCAGTTCTTC
many	TRBV5-1	.	TRBJ1-2	CASRAGVSQFRMYGYTF	TGCGCCAGCCGGGCCGGGGTCAGCCAATTCAGGATGTATGGCTACACCTTC